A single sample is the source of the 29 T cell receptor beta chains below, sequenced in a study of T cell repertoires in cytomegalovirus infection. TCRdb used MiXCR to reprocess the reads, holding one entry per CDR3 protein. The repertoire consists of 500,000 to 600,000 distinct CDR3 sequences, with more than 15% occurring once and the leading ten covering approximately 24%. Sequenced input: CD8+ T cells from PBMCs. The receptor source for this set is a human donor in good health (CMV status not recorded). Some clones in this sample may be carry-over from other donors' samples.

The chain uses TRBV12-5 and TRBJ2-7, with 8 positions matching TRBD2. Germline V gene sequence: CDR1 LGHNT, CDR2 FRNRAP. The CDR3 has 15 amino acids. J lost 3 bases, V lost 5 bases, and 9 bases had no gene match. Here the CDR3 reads CASGLGVAGLYEQYF. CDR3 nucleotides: TGTGCTAGTGGTCTGGGGGTAGCGGGACTCTACGAGCAGTACTTC.

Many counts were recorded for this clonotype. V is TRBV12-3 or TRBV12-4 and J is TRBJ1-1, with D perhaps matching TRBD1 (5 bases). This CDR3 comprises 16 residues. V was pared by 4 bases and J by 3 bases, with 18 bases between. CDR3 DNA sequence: TGTGCCAGCAGTTCCCGGGAGGGAAGAGGGGACACTGAAGCTTTCTTT. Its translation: CASSSREGRGDTEAFF.

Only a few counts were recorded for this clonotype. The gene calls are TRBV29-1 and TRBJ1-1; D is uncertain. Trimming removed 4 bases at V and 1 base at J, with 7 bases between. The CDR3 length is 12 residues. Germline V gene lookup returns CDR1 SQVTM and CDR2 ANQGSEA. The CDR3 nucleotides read TGCAGCGTTGTTAGGAGGAACACTGAAGCTTTCTTT. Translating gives CSVVRRNTEAFF.

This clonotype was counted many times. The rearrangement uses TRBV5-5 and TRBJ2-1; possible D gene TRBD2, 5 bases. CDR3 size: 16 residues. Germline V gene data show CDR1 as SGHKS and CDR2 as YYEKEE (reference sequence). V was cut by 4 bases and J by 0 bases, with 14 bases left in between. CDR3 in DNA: TGTGCCAGCAGCCTCACGAGCGGAGGCTCCTACAATGAGCAGTTCTTC. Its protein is CASSLTSGGSYNEQFF.

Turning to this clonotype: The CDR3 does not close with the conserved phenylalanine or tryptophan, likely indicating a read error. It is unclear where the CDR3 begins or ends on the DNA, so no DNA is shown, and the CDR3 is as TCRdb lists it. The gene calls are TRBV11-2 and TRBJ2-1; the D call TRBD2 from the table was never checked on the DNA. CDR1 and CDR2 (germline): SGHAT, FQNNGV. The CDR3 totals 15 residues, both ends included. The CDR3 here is CASSLGGVSAFEQCL.

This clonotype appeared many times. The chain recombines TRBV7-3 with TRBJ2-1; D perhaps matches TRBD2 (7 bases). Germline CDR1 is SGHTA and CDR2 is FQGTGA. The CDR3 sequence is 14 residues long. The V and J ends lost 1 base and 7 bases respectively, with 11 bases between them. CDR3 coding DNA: TGTGCCAGCAGCTTAATGGGGGGGCTGAATGAGCAGTTCTTC. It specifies CASSLMGGLNEQFF.

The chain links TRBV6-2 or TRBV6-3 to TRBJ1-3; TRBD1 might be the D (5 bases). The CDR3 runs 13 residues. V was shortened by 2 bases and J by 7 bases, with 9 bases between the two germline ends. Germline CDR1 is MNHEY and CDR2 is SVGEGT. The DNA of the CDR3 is TGTGCCAGCAGTTACGGACAAAGGAACACCATATATTTT. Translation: CASSYGQRNTIYF.

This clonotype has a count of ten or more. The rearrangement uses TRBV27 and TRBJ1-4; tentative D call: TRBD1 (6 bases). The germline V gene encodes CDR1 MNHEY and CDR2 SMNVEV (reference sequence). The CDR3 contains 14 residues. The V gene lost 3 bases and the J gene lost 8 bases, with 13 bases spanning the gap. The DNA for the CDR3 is TGTGCCAGCAGTTTTGCCAGGGGCGGGGAAAAACTGTTTTTT. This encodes CASSFARGGEKLFF.

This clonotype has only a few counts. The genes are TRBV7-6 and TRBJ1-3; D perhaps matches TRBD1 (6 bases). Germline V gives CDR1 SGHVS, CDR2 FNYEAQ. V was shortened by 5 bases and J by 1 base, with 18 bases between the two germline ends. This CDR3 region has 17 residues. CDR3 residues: CASSRGAGLGSGNTIYF. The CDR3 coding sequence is TGTGCCAGCAGCAGGGGGGCAGGGCTGGGATCTGGAAACACCATATATTTT.

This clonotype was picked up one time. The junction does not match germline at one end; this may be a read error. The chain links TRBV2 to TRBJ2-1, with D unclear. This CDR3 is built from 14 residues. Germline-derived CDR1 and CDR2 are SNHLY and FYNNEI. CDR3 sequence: CASTAASSYNVQFF. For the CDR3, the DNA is TGTGCCAGCACCGCTGCGAGCTCCTACAATGTGCAGTTCTTC.

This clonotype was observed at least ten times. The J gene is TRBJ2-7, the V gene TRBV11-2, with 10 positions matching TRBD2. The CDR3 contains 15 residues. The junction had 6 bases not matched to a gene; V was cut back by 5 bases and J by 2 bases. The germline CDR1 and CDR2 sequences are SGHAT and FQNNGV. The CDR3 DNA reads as TGTGCCAGCAGCCTTAGCGGGGGGATCCCCTACGAGCAGTACTTC. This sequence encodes CASSLSGGIPYEQYF.

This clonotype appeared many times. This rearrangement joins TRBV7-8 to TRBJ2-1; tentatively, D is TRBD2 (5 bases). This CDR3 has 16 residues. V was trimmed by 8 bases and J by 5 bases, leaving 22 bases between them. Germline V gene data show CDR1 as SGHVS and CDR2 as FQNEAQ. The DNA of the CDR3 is TGTGCCAGCCGGATTATGGGCTACGAGGGAAACAATGAGCAGTTCTTC. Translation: CASRIMGYEGNNEQFF.

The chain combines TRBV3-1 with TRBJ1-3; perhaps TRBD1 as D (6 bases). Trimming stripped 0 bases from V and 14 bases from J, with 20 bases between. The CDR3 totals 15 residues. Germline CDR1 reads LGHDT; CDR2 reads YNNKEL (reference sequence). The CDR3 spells CASSQDFGQRVPVYF. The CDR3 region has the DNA TGTGCCAGCAGCCAAGATTTCGGACAGCGTGTCCCGGTATATTTT.

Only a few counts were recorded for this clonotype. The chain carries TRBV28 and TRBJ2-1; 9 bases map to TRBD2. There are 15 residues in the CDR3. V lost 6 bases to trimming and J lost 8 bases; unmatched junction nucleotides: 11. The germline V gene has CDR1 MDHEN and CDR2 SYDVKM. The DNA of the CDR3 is TGTGCCAGCAGGCCTAGCGGGAACCCTCTCGATGAGCAGTTCTTC. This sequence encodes CASRPSGNPLDEQFF. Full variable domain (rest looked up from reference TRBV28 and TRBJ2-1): DVKVTQSSRYLVKRTGEKVFLECVQDMDHENMFWYRQDPGLGLRLIYFSYDVKMKEKGDIPEGYSVSREKKERFSLILESASTNQTSMYLCASRPSGNPLDEQFFGPGTRLTVL.

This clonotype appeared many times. CDR3 nucleotide sequence: TGTGCCAGCAGCTTATCCCACGCCTTGAGCTCCTACAATGAGCAGTTCTTC. It codes for CASSLSHALSSYNEQFF. The chain has TRBV7-8 and TRBJ2-1; the D is unclear. This CDR3 has 17 amino acids. CDR1 is SGHVS and CDR2 is FQNEAQ in the germline V gene. Trimming took 2 bases from V and 0 from J, leaving 14 bases between them.

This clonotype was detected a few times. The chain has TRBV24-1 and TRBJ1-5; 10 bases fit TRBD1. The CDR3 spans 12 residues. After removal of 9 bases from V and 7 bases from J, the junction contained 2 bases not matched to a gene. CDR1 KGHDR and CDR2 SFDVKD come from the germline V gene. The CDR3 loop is CATGTGEQPQHF. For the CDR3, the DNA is TGTGCCACCGGGACAGGGGAACAGCCCCAGCATTTT.

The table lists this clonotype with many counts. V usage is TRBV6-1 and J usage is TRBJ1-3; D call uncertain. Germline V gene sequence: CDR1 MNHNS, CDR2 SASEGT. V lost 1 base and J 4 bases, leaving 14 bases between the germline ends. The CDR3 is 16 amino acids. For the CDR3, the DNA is TGTGCCAGCAGTGAAGGTCTGTTCGGATCCGGAAACACCATATATTTT. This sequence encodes CASSEGLFGSGNTIYF.

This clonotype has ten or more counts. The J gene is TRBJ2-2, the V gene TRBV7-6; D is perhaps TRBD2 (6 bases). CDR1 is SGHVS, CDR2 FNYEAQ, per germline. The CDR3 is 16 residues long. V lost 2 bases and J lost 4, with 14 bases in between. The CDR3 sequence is CASSLRRGGGTGELFF. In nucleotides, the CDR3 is TGTGCCAGCAGCTTACGGCGGGGCGGTGGCACCGGGGAGCTGTTTTTT.

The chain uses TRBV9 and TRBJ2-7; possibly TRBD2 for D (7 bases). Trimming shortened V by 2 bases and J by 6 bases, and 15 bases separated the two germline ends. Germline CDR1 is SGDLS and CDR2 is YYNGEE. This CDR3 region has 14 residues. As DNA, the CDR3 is TGTGCCAGCAGCGTGACGGACAGCGGGACCGAGCAGTACTTC. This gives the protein CASSVTDSGTEQYF.

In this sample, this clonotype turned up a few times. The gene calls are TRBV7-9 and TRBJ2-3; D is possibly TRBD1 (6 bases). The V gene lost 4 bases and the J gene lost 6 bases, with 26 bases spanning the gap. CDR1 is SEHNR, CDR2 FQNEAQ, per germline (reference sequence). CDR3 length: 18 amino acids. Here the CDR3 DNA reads TGTGCCAGCAGCTCCCCCGAACAGGGAGAGGTAATCGGGGATACGCAGTATTTT. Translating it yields CASSSPEQGEVIGDTQYF.

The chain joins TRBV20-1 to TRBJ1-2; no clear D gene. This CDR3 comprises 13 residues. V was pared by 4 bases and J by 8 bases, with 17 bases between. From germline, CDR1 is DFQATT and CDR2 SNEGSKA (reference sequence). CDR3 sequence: CSAMGRAGRGYTF. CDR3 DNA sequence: TGCAGTGCTATGGGGAGGGCAGGTCGGGGCTACACCTTC.

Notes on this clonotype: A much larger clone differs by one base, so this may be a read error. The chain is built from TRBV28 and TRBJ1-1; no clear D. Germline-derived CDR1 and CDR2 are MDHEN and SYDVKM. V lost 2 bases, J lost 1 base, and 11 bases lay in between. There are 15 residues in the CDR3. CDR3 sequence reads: CASSLMVPTNTEAFF. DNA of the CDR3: TGTGCCAGCAGTTTAATGGTACCCACGAACACTGAAGCTTTCTTT.

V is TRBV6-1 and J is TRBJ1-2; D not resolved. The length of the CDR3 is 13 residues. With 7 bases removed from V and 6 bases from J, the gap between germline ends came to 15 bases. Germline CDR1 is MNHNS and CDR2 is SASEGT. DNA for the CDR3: TGTGCCAGCATCAGCCCTAGCCCAAATGGCTACACCTTC. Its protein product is CASISPSPNGYTF.

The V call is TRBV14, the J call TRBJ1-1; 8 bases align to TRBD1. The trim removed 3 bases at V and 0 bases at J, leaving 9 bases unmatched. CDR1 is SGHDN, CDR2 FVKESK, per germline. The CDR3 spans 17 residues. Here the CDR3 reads CASSHSGGMGMNTEAFF. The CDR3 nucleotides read TGTGCCAGCAGCCACTCAGGGGGCATGGGGATGAACACTGAAGCTTTCTTT.

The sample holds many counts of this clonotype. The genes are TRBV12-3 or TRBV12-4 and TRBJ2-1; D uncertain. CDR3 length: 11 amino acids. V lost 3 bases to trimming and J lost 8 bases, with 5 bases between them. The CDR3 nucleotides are TGTGCCAGCAGTTTTATCGATGAGCAGTTCTTC. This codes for CASSFIDEQFF.

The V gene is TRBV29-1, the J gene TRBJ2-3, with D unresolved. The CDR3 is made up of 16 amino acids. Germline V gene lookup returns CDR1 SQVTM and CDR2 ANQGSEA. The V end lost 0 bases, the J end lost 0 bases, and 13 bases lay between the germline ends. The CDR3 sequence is CSVEDWGEVSTDTQYF. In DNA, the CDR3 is TGCAGCGTTGAAGATTGGGGTGAAGTTAGCACAGATACGCAGTATTTT.

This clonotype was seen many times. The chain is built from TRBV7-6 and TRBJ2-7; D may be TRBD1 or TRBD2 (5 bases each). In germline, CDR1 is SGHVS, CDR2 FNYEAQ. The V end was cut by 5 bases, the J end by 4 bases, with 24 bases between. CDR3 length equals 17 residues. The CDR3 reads CASSLTPGPPVEYEQYF. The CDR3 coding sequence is TGTGCCAGCAGCCTAACTCCGGGACCTCCCGTCGAGTACGAGCAGTACTTC.

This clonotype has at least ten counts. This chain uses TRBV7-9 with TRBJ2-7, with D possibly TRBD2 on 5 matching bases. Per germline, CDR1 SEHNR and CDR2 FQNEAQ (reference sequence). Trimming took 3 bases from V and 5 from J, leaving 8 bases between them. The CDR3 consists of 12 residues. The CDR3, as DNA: TGTGCCAGCAGCTTGCAGAGGGACGAGCAGTACTTC. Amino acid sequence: CASSLQRDEQYF.

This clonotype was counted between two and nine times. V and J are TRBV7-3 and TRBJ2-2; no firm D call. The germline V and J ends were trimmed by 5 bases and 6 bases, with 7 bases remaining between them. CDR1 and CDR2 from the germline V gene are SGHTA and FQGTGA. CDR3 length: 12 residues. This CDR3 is CASSHDAGELFF. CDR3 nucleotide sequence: TGTGCCAGCAGCCATGACGCCGGGGAGCTGTTTTTT.